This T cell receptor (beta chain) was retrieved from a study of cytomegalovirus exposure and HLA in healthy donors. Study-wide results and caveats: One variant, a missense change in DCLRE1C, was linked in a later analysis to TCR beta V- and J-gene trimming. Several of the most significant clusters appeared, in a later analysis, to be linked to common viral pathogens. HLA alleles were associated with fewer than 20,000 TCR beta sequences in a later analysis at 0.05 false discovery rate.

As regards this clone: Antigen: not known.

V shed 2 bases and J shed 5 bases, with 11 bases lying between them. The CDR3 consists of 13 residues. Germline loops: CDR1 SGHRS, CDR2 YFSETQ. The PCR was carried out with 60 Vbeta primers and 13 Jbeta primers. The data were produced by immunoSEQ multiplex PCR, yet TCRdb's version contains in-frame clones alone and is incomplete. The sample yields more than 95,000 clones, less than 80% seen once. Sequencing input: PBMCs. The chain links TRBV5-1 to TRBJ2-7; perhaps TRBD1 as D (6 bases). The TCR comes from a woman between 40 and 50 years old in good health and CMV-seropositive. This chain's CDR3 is CASSLQGIHEQYF. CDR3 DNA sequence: TGCGCCAGCAGCTTACAGGGCATCCACGAGCAGTACTTC.